The 25 T cell receptor beta chains listed next were all sequenced from one sample in a study of cytomegalovirus exposure and HLA in healthy donors. Both 60 Vbeta primers and 13 Jbeta primers went into the PCR. The table came from immunoSEQ multiplex PCR; TCRdb's copy has only in-frame clones and leaves some out. Counted here are some 140,000 clones, 70% to 85% occurring once; the ten biggest clones make up around 9.1%. The sample consisted of PBMCs. The receptors stem from a woman between 45 and 65 years old in good health and CMV-seropositive.

This rearrangement joins TRBV7-2 to TRBJ1-1; 9 bases are a match to TRBD1. The CDR3 length is 15 residues. The germline gives CDR1 SGHTA, CDR2 FQGNSA. V gave up 6 bases and J gave up 3 bases; unmatched junction bases: 8. The CDR3 spells CASRPTGGADTEAFF. CDR3 DNA sequence: TGTGCCAGCAGGCCTACAGGGGGCGCAGACACTGAAGCTTTCTTT.

This clone showed up just once. The chain is built from TRBV13 and TRBJ2-7, with 9 bases lining up with TRBD2. J was trimmed by 4 bases and V by 5 bases; bases with no gene match: 9. This CDR3 is 15 amino acids long. CDR1 is PRHDT, CDR2 FYEKMQ, per germline (reference sequence). In nucleotides, the CDR3 is TGTGCCAGCAGCAAACCCAGGGCGGGGGGGTACGAGCAGTACTTC. Translating it yields CASSKPRAGGYEQYF. Full variable domain (outside the CDR3, taken from reference TRBV13 and TRBJ2-7): AAGVIQSPRHLIKEKRETATLKCYPIPRHDTVYWYQQGPGQDPQFLISFYEKMQSDKGSIPDRFSAQQFSDYHSELNMSSLELGDSALYFCASSKPRAGGYEQYFGPGTRLTVT.

V usage is TRBV4-1 and J usage is TRBJ2-5, with TRBD1 matching over 8 bases. TRBJ2-7 matches the DNA end more closely, so the J call is doubtful. In germline, CDR1 is MGHRA, CDR2 YSYEKL. This CDR3 has 14 residues. CDR3 DNA: TGCGCCAGCAGCCTCGGACAGGGCAGATACGAGCAGTACTTC. Translating it yields CASSLGQGRYEQYF.

The V gene is TRBV5-1, the J gene TRBJ2-5; 8 nucleotides match TRBD1. Unmatched junction bases numbered 6, after V lost 6 bases and J lost 5 bases. This CDR3 is 13 amino acids long. Germline V CDR1 and CDR2: SGHRS, YFSETQ. This CDR3 is CASTGQGMETQYF. For the CDR3, the DNA is TGCGCCAGCACCGGACAGGGAATGGAGACCCAGTACTTC.

The chain couples TRBV10-3 to TRBJ2-6, with 8 bases fitting TRBD1. J gave up 2 bases and V 6 bases, and 3 bases lay outside the gene matches. The CDR3 is 15 amino acids. In germline, CDR1 is ENHRY, CDR2 SYGVKD. In nucleotides, the CDR3 is TGTGCCATCAGCACGACAGGGGCTGGGGCCAACGTCCTGACTTTC. It translates to CAISTTGAGANVLTF.

The chain joins TRBV15 to TRBJ2-7; D is undetermined. Trimming shortened V by 0 bases and J by 5 bases, and 14 bases separated the two germline ends. Germline CDR1 is LNHNV and CDR2 is YYDKDF (reference sequence). This CDR3 comprises 15 residues. The CDR3 DNA reads as TGTGCCACCAGCAGAGATACTCGTCAGGTCCACGAGCAGTACTTC. As protein: CATSRDTRQVHEQYF.

This CDR3 is CASSLVQDTEAFF. In DNA form, the CDR3 reads TGTGCCAGCAGCTTAGTCCAGGACACTGAAGCTTTCTTT. This chain links TRBV7-2 with TRBJ1-1, with no clear D. The ends were cut back, 1 base at V and 3 bases at J, with 6 bases in the middle. CDR1 is SGHTA, CDR2 FQGNSA, per germline. CDR3 length equals 13 residues.

The V gene is TRBV28, the J gene TRBJ2-1, with 7 bases fitting TRBD2. This CDR3 is 14 amino acids long. The germline CDR1 and CDR2 sequences are MDHEN and SYDVKM. Unmatched junction bases numbered 4, after V lost 5 bases and J lost 3 bases. CDR3 sequence: CASSTSVYYNEQFF. CDR3 in DNA: TGTGCCAGCAGTACTAGCGTTTACTACAATGAGCAGTTCTTC. Drawing the rest from reference TRBV28 and TRBJ2-1, the complete variable domain is DVKVTQSSRYLVKRTGEKVFLECVQDMDHENMFWYRQDPGLGLRLIYFSYDVKMKEKGDIPEGYSVSREKKERFSLILESASTNQTSMYLCASSTSVYYNEQFFGPGTRLTVL.

The rearrangement uses TRBV5-1 and TRBJ2-7; 15 nucleotides match TRBD2. Unmatched junction bases numbered 6, after V lost 4 bases and J lost 1 base. Germline V lookup: CDR1 SGHRS, CDR2 YFSETQ. The CDR3 has 17 residues. Written as DNA, the CDR3 is TGCGCCAGCAGCCTAGGACTAGCGGGGGGGCTTTCCTACGAGCAGTACTTC. Encoded protein: CASSLGLAGGLSYEQYF.

CDR3 protein: CAYGEAWNSPLHF. The DNA of the CDR3 is TGTGCATACGGGGAGGCTTGGAATTCACCCCTCCACTTT. This rearrangement joins TRBV6-6 to TRBJ1-6; D is unresolved. The CDR3 sequence is 13 residues long. In germline, CDR1 is MNHNY, CDR2 SVGAGI (reference sequence).

This chain uses TRBV2 with TRBJ1-5, with D possibly TRBD1 on 5 matching bases. The length of the CDR3 is 12 residues. Per germline, CDR1 SNHLY and CDR2 FYNNEI. The ends were cut back, 6 bases at V and 2 bases at J, with 5 bases in the middle. The CDR3 loop is CASRTGNQPQHF. The CDR3 DNA is TGTGCCAGCAGGACAGGCAATCAGCCCCAGCATTTT. The variable domain in full, with the rest retrieved from reference TRBV2 and TRBJ1-5, is EPEVTQTPSHQVTQMGQEVILRCVPISNHLYFYWYRQILGQKVEFLVSFYNNEISEKSEIFDDQFSVERPDGSNFTLKIRSTKLEDSAMYFCASRTGNQPQHFGDGTRLSIL.

The rearrangement uses TRBV6-5 and TRBJ1-6; 9 nucleotides line up with TRBD1. Germline values: CDR1 MNHEY, CDR2 SVGAGI. CDR3 length: 16 amino acids. V trimming: 4 bases; J trimming: 13 bases; junction bases outside the gene matches: 14. CDR3 nucleotide sequence: TGTGCCAGCAGTTTCCCTCTTAGGACAGGGGTGGGGCCCCTCCACTTT. The encoded protein is CASSFPLRTGVGPLHF.

This clone has only one observation. CDR3 nucleotide sequence: TGCGCCAGCAGCTTGGTGGTAGGGGCCTCCTACAATGAGCAGTTCTTC. This translates into CASSLVVGASYNEQFF. The chain combines TRBV5-1 with TRBJ2-1, with D perhaps TRBD1 (5 bases). With 0 bases removed from V and 0 bases from J, the gap between germline ends came to 10 bases. Germline V lookup: CDR1 SGHRS, CDR2 YFSETQ. This CDR3 spans 16 amino acids.

This chain joins TRBV13 and TRBJ2-3; D unresolved. CDR3 size: 14 residues. Trimming pared 5 bases from V and 1 base from J, leaving 10 bases between. Germline CDR1 and CDR2: PRHDT and FYEKMQ (reference sequence). The CDR3 region is CASSVTRGTDTQYF. CDR3 coding DNA: TGTGCCAGCAGCGTTACCCGAGGCACAGATACGCAGTATTTT.

This chain uses TRBV6-1 with TRBJ2-2; 10 bases align to TRBD1. The germline gives CDR1 MNHNS, CDR2 SASEGT. With 4 bases clipped from V and 3 bases from J, the junction kept 5 bases outside the gene matches. The CDR3 totals 16 residues. CDR3 residues: CASSATGGYYTGELFF. The CDR3 DNA reads TGTGCCAGCAGTGCGACAGGGGGCTATTACACCGGGGAGCTGTTTTTT.

The table lists this clone with a count of one. This chain connects TRBV30 to TRBJ2-1, with a possible D match to TRBD2 (7 bases). Deletions cut 7 bases from V and 7 bases from J, with 20 bases between. The CDR3 contains 14 residues. CDR1 is GTSNPN and CDR2 is SVGIG in the germline V gene (reference sequence). DNA of the CDR3: TGTGCCTCGGCCGTGGGGGGGCCTGGGAATGAGCAGTTCTTC. This gives the protein CASAVGGPGNEQFF.

The CDR3 protein is CASLSGTTTGPDTQYF. CDR3 DNA sequence: TGCGCCAGTCTGTCCGGGACAACCACAGGACCAGATACGCAGTATTTT. V is TRBV5-1 and J is TRBJ2-3; weak D call: TRBD1 (6 bases). This CDR3 is built from 16 residues. Trimming stripped 8 bases from V and 4 bases from J, with 23 bases between. Germline V gene sequence: CDR1 SGHRS, CDR2 YFSETQ.

V usage is TRBV5-4 and J usage is TRBJ2-3, with D tentatively TRBD2 (7 bases). Germline V gene lookup returns CDR1 SGHNT and CDR2 YYREEE (reference sequence). Trimming cost V 2 bases and J 4 bases, with 17 bases left between them. This CDR3 is built from 16 residues. DNA of the CDR3: TGTGCCAGCAGCTTTATTGCGGGGGCGCTCCCAGATACGCAGTATTTT. Its translation: CASSFIAGALPDTQYF.

CDR3 region: CSHRQGTIDEQFF. The CDR3 coding sequence is TGCAGCCATCGACAGGGTACTATCGATGAGCAGTTCTTC. This chain joins TRBV29-1 and TRBJ2-1; 7 bases line up with TRBD1. V was clipped by 8 bases and J by 8 bases; unmatched bases: 12. The length of the CDR3 is 13 residues. Germline loops: CDR1 SQVTM, CDR2 ANQGSEA.

The rearrangement joins TRBV7-9 to TRBJ1-1; TRBD1 aligns across 8 bases. CDR1 SEHNR and CDR2 FQNEAQ come from the germline V gene (reference sequence). The CDR3 consists of 14 residues. Trimming took 4 bases from V and 4 from J; bases not matched to a gene: 5. This CDR3 is CASSSKTGVTEAFF. The CDR3 DNA sequence: TGTGCCAGCAGCTCCAAGACAGGGGTCACTGAAGCTTTCTTT.

The gene calls are TRBV7-2 and TRBJ2-5; 12 bases fit TRBD2. Germline CDR1 is SGHTA and CDR2 is FQGNSA. V trimming: 3 bases; J trimming: 4 bases; junction bases outside the gene matches: 3. The CDR3 runs 15 residues. CDR3 coding DNA: TGTGCCAGCAGCTTCCCGACTAGCGGGGGAGAGACCCAGTACTTC. Protein sequence: CASSFPTSGGETQYF.

The rearrangement uses TRBV6-1 and TRBJ1-5; possible D gene TRBD1, 5 bases. The germline gives CDR1 MNHNS, CDR2 SASEGT. This CDR3 has 14 amino acids. The V end lost 3 bases, the J end lost 2 bases, and 8 bases lay between the germline ends. DNA for the CDR3: TGTGCCAGCAGTGAGGGGGGACGCAATCAGCCCCAGCATTTT. Amino acids: CASSEGGRNQPQHF.

This chain joins TRBV15 and TRBJ2-5; a possible D gene is TRBD2 (6 bases). Germline V gives CDR1 LNHNV, CDR2 YYDKDF (reference sequence). This CDR3 has 12 amino acids. V lost 9 bases and J 1 base, leaving 9 bases between the germline ends. The CDR3 reads CATGGPQETQYF. The CDR3 nucleotides are TGTGCCACGGGGGGTCCCCAAGAGACCCAGTACTTC. Variable domain in full (rest from reference TRBV15 and TRBJ2-5): DAMVIQNPRYQVTQFGKPVTLSCSQTLNHNVMYWYQQKSSQAPKLLFHYYDKDFNNEADTPDNFQSRRPNTSFCFLDIRSPGLGDTAMYLCATGGPQETQYFGPGTRLLVL.

This clone has more than one count but fewer than ten. The chain joins TRBV10-1 to TRBJ2-4, with D possibly TRBD1 on 5 matching bases. The CDR3 spans 14 residues. Trimming left V 8 bases short and J 0 bases short, with 11 bases between. Germline CDR1 WNHNN, CDR2 SYGVQD (reference sequence). DNA for the CDR3: TGCGCCAGCCACGTAGGGGTAGCCAAAAACATTCAGTACTTC. It is translated as CASHVGVAKNIQYF.

The chain combines TRBV5-4 with TRBJ1-2, with D perhaps matching TRBD1 (6 bases). The germline V gene encodes CDR1 SGHNT and CDR2 YYREEE (reference sequence). The V and J ends lost 4 bases and 2 bases respectively, with 15 bases between them. The CDR3 length is 15 residues. Written as DNA, the CDR3 is TGTGCCAGCAGCAGAGACAGGTCACAAAACTATGGCTACACCTTC. Amino acid sequence: CASSRDRSQNYGYTF.